The next 13 T cell receptor beta chains were all read from a single sample in a study of blood T cell repertoires in COVID-19. Measured with immunoSEQ multiplex PCR; TCRdb has only the in-frame clones, and not every one. The sample records hundreds of thousands of clones, about 84% being singletons. What was sequenced was PBMCs or T cells enriched from blood (not recorded which). The receptors originated from a middle-aged woman with acute COVID-19.

The gene calls are TRBV7-3 and TRBJ2-1; TRBD2 matches 15 bases. Per the germline V gene, CDR1 is SGHTA and CDR2 is FQGTGA. The J segment lost 10 bases and the V segment lost 6 bases, leaving 13 bases of the junction unmatched. The CDR3 runs 17 residues. The CDR3 reads CASSYGLAGGPRSEQFF. CDR3 DNA sequence: TGTGCCAGCAGTTATGGACTAGCGGGGGGGCCGAGAAGCGAGCAGTTCTTC.

Concerning this clone itself: Germline is not matched at one junction end, which may reflect a read error. J is TRBJ1-2 and V is TRBV10-3, with a possible D match to TRBD1 (5 bases). Germline-derived CDR1 and CDR2 are ENHRY and SYGVKD. The CDR3 spans 13 residues. CDR3 loop: CAIRHVESAGTAF. As DNA, the CDR3 is TGTGCCATCAGACACGTTGAGTCGGCGGGGACCGCCTTC.

The J gene is TRBJ2-7, the V gene TRBV12-3 or TRBV12-4; perhaps TRBD2 as D (6 bases). V lost 6 bases and J 6 bases, leaving 15 bases between the germline ends. This CDR3 is built from 13 residues. This CDR3 is CASSTLRGGEQYF. The CDR3 region has the DNA TGTGCCAGCAGCACCCTTAGGGGAGGCGAGCAGTACTTC.

This clone appeared a few times. The chain employs TRBV30 and TRBJ1-5; TRBD1 matches 10 bases. The germline V gene has CDR1 GTSNPN and CDR2 SVGIG (reference sequence). The junction had 12 bases not matched to a gene; V was cut back by 1 base and J by 0 bases. This CDR3 spans 19 amino acids. In DNA form, the CDR3 reads TGTGCCTGGAGTGCCCCGGACAGGGGGAAATACTATAGCAATCAGCCCCAGCATTTT. This translates into CAWSAPDRGKYYSNQPQHF.

Only one count was recorded for this clone. The chain combines TRBV28 with TRBJ1-4; possibly TRBD1 for D (6 bases). Germline CDR1 and CDR2: MDHEN and SYDVKM. Trimming shortened V by 4 bases and J by 8 bases, and 20 bases separated the two germline ends. The CDR3 covers 16 residues. CDR3 coding DNA: TGTGCCAGCAGTTCCTGGGGGGGCAGGGGAAGCGAAAAACTGTTTTTT. This encodes CASSSWGGRGSEKLFF.

The CDR3 DNA reads as TGTGCCAGCAGTTACTCCGAGGGAACTGAAGCTTTCTTT. It encodes CASSYSEGTEAFF. This rearrangement joins TRBV6-2 or TRBV6-3 to TRBJ1-1; no clear D. This CDR3 contains 13 residues. Between the trimmed V and J ends, which lost 0 bases and 5 bases, there was a span of 7 bases. The V gene's germline CDR1 is MNHEY and CDR2 SVGEGT.

This chain links TRBV6-1 with TRBJ2-3; D ambiguous. From germline, CDR1 is MNHNS and CDR2 SASEGT. V dropped 0 bases and J dropped 0 bases, with 10 bases sitting between them. The CDR3 is 16 residues long. CDR3 sequence (DNA): TGTGCCAGCAGTGAAGCAGGAGATCCTAGCACAGATACGCAGTATTTT. It specifies CASSEAGDPSTDTQYF.

The chain carries TRBV12-3 or TRBV12-4 and TRBJ2-7, with a weak D call TRBD1 (5 bases). The V end lost 6 bases, the J end lost 2 bases, and 11 bases lay between the germline ends. The CDR3 sequence is 13 residues long. CDR3 bases: TGTGCCAGCAGCCTGCAGGGTGCCTACGAGCAGTACTTC. Encoded protein: CASSLQGAYEQYF.

The chain is built from TRBV10-3 and TRBJ2-5, with D uncertain. Trimming left V 1 base short and J 1 base short, with 13 bases between. The CDR3 length is 16 residues. From germline, CDR1 is ENHRY and CDR2 SYGVKD. CDR3 DNA: TGTGCCATCAGTGAGTGGGCACCAGTCAGCCAAGAGACCCAGTACTTC. Protein sequence: CAISEWAPVSQETQYF.

The rearrangement joins TRBV18 to TRBJ1-6, with 10 positions matching TRBD1. Looked up from germline, CDR1 is KGHSH and CDR2 is LQKENI. The CDR3 sequence is 16 residues long. J gave up 7 bases and V 6 bases, and 9 bases lay outside the gene matches. CDR3 in amino acids: CASSPGQGVGNSPLHF. The DNA of the CDR3 is TGTGCCAGCTCGCCAGGACAGGGGGTCGGGAATTCACCCCTCCACTTT. Complete variable domain (other parts from reference TRBV18 and TRBJ1-6): NAGVMQNPRHLVRRRGQEARLRCSPMKGHSHVYWYRQLPEEGLKFMVYLQKENIIDESGMPKERFSAEFPKEGPSILRIQQVVRGDSAAYFCASSPGQGVGNSPLHFGNGTRLTVT.

V gene TRBV19 combines with J gene TRBJ2-7; 11 positions agree with TRBD1. J lost 2 bases, V lost 7 bases, and 4 bases had no gene match. CDR3 length equals 14 residues. Germline V gene sequence: CDR1 LNHDA, CDR2 SQIVND (reference sequence). In DNA, the CDR3 is TGTGCCAGTAAAATGGGACAGGGGGCCTACGAGCAGTACTTC. Translating gives CASKMGQGAYEQYF.

The chain combines TRBV5-8 with TRBJ1-4; TRBD1 aligns across 7 bases. The germline CDR1 and CDR2 sequences are SGHTS and YDEGEE. V lost 4 bases to trimming and J lost 7 bases; unmatched junction nucleotides: 19. The CDR3 runs 18 residues. Here the CDR3 DNA reads TGTGCCAGCAGCAAAATCGACAGGGTGGATCCGTCGGGTGAAAAACTGTTTTTT. As protein: CASSKIDRVDPSGEKLFF.

This clone was recorded a few times. V gene TRBV10-3 combines with J gene TRBJ1-1; a weak D match, TRBD1 (6 bases). V lost 4 bases and J 3 bases, leaving 15 bases between the germline ends. This CDR3 has 15 residues. Looked up from germline, CDR1 is ENHRY and CDR2 is SYGVKD. The CDR3 region has the DNA TGTGCCATCAGTGGGACGGATGGACAGTACACTGAAGCTTTCTTT. Translating it yields CAISGTDGQYTEAFF.